This TCR beta chain comes out of a study of blood T cells in healthy people across ages. Each of the donors had approximately 10 milliliters of peripheral blood drawn into EDTA-treated Vacutainer tubes. V shed 5 bases, J shed 3 bases, and the junction held 10 bases outside the gene matches. This CDR3 is 15 amino acids long. The germline V gene encodes CDR1 SGHVT and CDR2 SQSDAQ. Study-wide results and limits: The CMV status of each donor remained undetermined, and this could have confounded shifts in expanded clonotypes.

Comments on this clonotype: Its antigen is not identified.

A second PCR, run for roughly 7 to 11 cycles, used a sample-barcoded 5' primer plus a J-beta primer mix. TCRdb reanalysed the 5' RACE reads using MiXCR and keeps one entry per CDR3 protein. The sample gives roughly 1,500,000 distinct CDR3 sequences, 30% to 40% of which show up once; around 10% is in the top ten. The sequenced material came from blood. This receptor was identified in a woman in her 30s in good health. The chain recombines TRBV7-4 with TRBJ2-7; 7 bases agree with TRBD2. The CDR3 sequence: CASSQAGEGNYEQYF. The DNA for the CDR3 is TGTGCCAGCAGCCAGGCGGGGGAGGGTAACTACGAGCAGTACTTC. The variable domain in full, completed from reference TRBV7-4 and TRBJ2-7, reads GAGVSQSPRYKVAKRGRDVALRCDSISGHVTLYWYRQTLGQGSEVLTYSQSDAQRDKSGRPSGRFSAERPERSVSTLKIQRTEQGDSAVYLCASSQAGEGNYEQYFGPGTRLTVT.